This T cell receptor beta chain came from a study of shared clonotypes between healthy human individuals. Study-wide context: Every donor yielded three CD4 naive, three CD4 memory, two CD8 naive and one CD8 memory plate. Study-wide points: Relative to their counterparts shared across all four donors, non-shared clonotypes exhibited diminished generation probabilities. Larger estimated richness was generally seen in naive subsets than in memory subsets.

Adults of Caucasian background living in Nashville, Tennessee made up all donors. On this clone: Its target is unknown.

Germline CDR1 is MNHEY and CDR2 is SVGAGI. V dropped 5 bases and J dropped 7; count of bases not matched to a gene: 10. The CDR3 totals 14 residues. Sequencing used immunoSEQ multiplex PCR; TCRdb keeps in-frame clones, though not all of them. There are a few million clones in the sample; approximately 90% occur only once, and around 0.15% lies in the top ten. Sequencing was done on a sample of naive CD4+ T cells sorted from blood. As for subset: CD45RA+ positively selected. The TCR originated in a young man in good health. J is TRBJ1-1 and V is TRBV6-5; TRBD1 aligns across 7 bases. CDR3 bases: TGTGCCAGCAGTCAGACAGGGCGATTCGGTGAAGCTTTCTTT. It yields the protein CASSQTGRFGEAFF.